This TCR beta chain was captured in a study of blood T cell repertoires in COVID-19. Clones were sequenced by immunoSEQ multiplex PCR, and TCRdb holds only the in-frame ones, with some missing. The sample gives 250,000 or so clones, around four fifths of which show up once; 4.7% is in the top ten. Trimming cost V 1 base and J 5 bases, with 15 bases left between them. The CDR3 has 15 amino acids. Germline V gene sequence: CDR1 LGHDT, CDR2 YNNKEL (reference sequence). The chain carries TRBV3-1 (or the pseudogene TRBV3-2) and TRBJ2-7; perhaps TRBD1 as D (5 bases). Sequences were obtained from peripheral blood. The source of this sequence is a woman in her sixties or seventies with acute or convalescent COVID-19. The CDR3 reads CASSQGQGVWNEQYF. The CDR3 coding sequence is TGTGCCAGCAGCCAAGGCCAGGGTGTTTGGAACGAGCAGTACTTC.